The present entry profiles one T cell receptor beta chain with its context. Its target is unknown. This record comes from a study of CD8+CD57+ T cells in acquired aplastic anemia. Study findings and constraints: Roughly 31 CD8+ CDR3 sequences occurred in both the patients and the controls. CD8+ Simpson's diversity in patients was not significantly different from that in controls.

Template material for TCR beta VDJ and CDR3 profiling consisted of genomic DNA. Using its own MiXCR run on the reads, TCRdb lists one record per CDR3 protein. The data contain 160,000 or so distinct CDR3 sequences, less than 50% of them singletons. Patients picked for sequencing had shown CD8+CD57+ cell expansion detected by flow cytometry. Severe acquired aplastic anemia affected all patients. The study sampled blood from patients who had received no therapy. CDR1 is LGHDT and CDR2 is YNNKEL in the germline V gene (reference sequence). CDR3 size: 17 residues. Trimming cost V 0 bases and J 5 bases, with 19 bases left between them.

The sequenced sample consisted of sorted CD4+, CD8+, or CD8+CD57+ T cells (not recorded which) from PBMCs. The V call is TRBV3-1, the J call TRBJ1-2; D is perhaps TRBD1 (6 bases). The sequence derives from a human donor with aplastic anemia. CDR3 coding DNA: TGTGCCAGCAGCCAAGATGCTCCCGGGGGCCCTTGGTATGGCTACACCTTC. This translates into CASSQDAPGGPWYGYTF.